This paragraph reports one T cell receptor beta chain. Its antigen has not been determined. It has no much larger one-base neighbor in the sample; base qualities were not kept. Ficoll-Paque density gradient centrifugation was the method used to isolate PBMCs. The record originates from a study of T-cell memory formation after mild COVID-19 (dated by TCRdb to about 2021). About the investigation overall: TCR sequence clusters from the two donors were found to be largely donor specific. The cohort was made up of two young adult volunteers, one female and one male, who were previously healthy. In a couple of donors, T-cell clones that expanded and contracted after mild COVID-19 were tracked by sequencing TCRalpha and TCRbeta repertoires over time.

Based on the germline V gene, the CDR1 and CDR2 sequences are SGDLS and YYNGEE. Including the terminal cysteine and phenylalanine, the CDR3 comprises 15 residues. Here the CDR3 DNA is all that survives: 45 bases in frame from base 1. Trimming at the junction amounts to 4 bases on V and 5 bases on J, and the germline ends lie 19 bases apart. These reads were obtained on an Illumina NovaSeq 6000. TCRalpha and TCRbeta cDNA libraries were built by 5'RACE with constant-segment primers, adding sample barcodes and unique molecular identifiers. Trizol reagent was used to extract RNA from every sample. Amplification of the libraries took two PCR steps, and the second step added a second sample barcode plus Illumina TruSeq adapters. Sequencing of libraries was performed on an Illumina NovaSeq with 2 x 150 bp paired-end reads. Turning to the authors' computational methods: With migec v1.2.7, reads were demultiplexed and then collapsed into UMI-guided consensus sequences. Using mixcr v2.1.11, UMI consensuses were aligned to TRA and TRB V and J templates and then assembled into clonotypes. Clonotypes were classified as expanded or contracted when called significant by both edgeR and NoisET, with noise models trained on biological replicates. For edgeR calls, the thresholds were a false discovery rate-adjusted p below 0.01 and a log2 fold-change of 1. As an exploratory analysis of dynamics, max-normalized trajectories of the 1000 most abundant clonotypes were examined by PCA with hierarchical clustering. Separately sequenced CD4+ and CD8+ repertoires were used to assign a CD4 or CD8 phenotype to each responding clone. TCRdb trimmed public reads at Q25 via fastp, called clones via MiXCR and kept in-frame beta chains. Each CDR3 protein gets just one entry, which takes the most common genes and DNA from the rows behind it. Here the V and J calls rest on TCRdb's processing, not on the authors' analysis. The sample table contains 450,000 to 650,000 distinct CDR3 sequences; only one count was recorded for 20% to 25% of them. The top ten clonotypes cover 8.4% of the sample.

What the work shows at the level of the full study, not this receptor alone: From day 15 to 85, contracting clones showed balanced CD4/CD8 phenotypes, whereas a second wave of clones that expanded from day 15 to 37 leaned towards CD4+. Contracting CD4+ clones were found mainly in CM and EM memory subsets, while CD8+ clones were enriched in EMRA. The second-wave clones that peaked on day 37 were not confirmed to be SARS-CoV-2 specific. The detection of some responding clones in pre-infection memory suggests that pre-existing cross-reactive memory T cells joined the SARS-CoV-2 response. The study included only a couple of mild cases, and larger cohorts that include severe cases with pre-infection samples were judged to be necessary.

This receptor was obtained from an adult woman who had mild COVID-19 (a few samples of this study predate the infection). The sample titles of this study are shuffled in the database, so cell type and time point are left out; the donor was told from shared clones. What was sequenced was PBMCs or a T cell subset sorted from them (not recorded which). The sequence links TRBV9 to TRBJ2-7; a weak D assignment points to TRBD2 (6 bases agree). Read as DNA, the sequence is TGTGCCAGCAGCATTACCGGGACTTCCATTCACGAGCAGTACTTC. It codes for CASSITGTSIHEQYF.